The 26 T cell receptor beta chains in this list originate from one sample, sequenced in a study of T cell responses to AZD1222 COVID-19 vaccine. Sequencing used immunoSEQ multiplex PCR; TCRdb keeps in-frame clones, though not all of them. The table has about 140,000 clones, 90% seen once. Here the sequenced sample was peripheral blood, taken on day 0 of AZD1222 vaccination. All receptors come from an adult in good health.

The rearrangement joins TRBV6-1 to TRBJ2-7; 7 positions match TRBD1. V dropped 1 base and J dropped 4; count of bases not matched to a gene: 1. This CDR3 is 13 amino acids long. Germline V gene data show CDR1 as MNHNS and CDR2 as SASEGT. The CDR3 sequence is CASSEDRGYEQYF. The CDR3 DNA reads as TGTGCCAGCAGTGAAGACAGGGGATACGAGCAGTACTTC.

V gene TRBV19 combines with J gene TRBJ2-7; TRBD2 aligns across 10 bases. The CDR3 covers 15 residues. V lost 2 bases to trimming and J lost 4 bases; unmatched junction nucleotides: 5. Germline values: CDR1 LNHDA, CDR2 SQIVND (reference sequence). The CDR3 bases are TGTGCCAGTAGTATATCGCCTAGCGGGAGTTACGAGCAGTACTTC. Protein sequence: CASSISPSGSYEQYF.

This rearrangement joins TRBV7-2 to TRBJ2-3; no clear D gene. V was cut by 4 bases and J by 2 bases, with 10 bases left in between. CDR1 SGHTA and CDR2 FQGNSA come from the germline V gene. This CDR3 is built from 14 residues. CDR3 DNA: TGTGCCAGCAGCTCGCCCTCTACCACAGATACGCAGTATTTT. Protein sequence: CASSSPSTTDTQYF.

The chain links TRBV9 to TRBJ2-3, with D uncertain. In germline, CDR1 is SGDLS, CDR2 YYNGEE. The V end lost 2 bases, the J end lost 1 base, and 5 bases lay between the germline ends. The CDR3 sequence is 13 residues long. CDR3 DNA: TGTGCCAGCAGCGTGGGTCGCACAGATACGCAGTATTTT. Its translation: CASSVGRTDTQYF.

V is TRBV19 and J is TRBJ1-5; 12 bases are shared with TRBD1. Germline trimming cut 5 bases from V and 0 bases from J; bases unmatched to any gene: 2. The CDR3 contains 16 residues. CDR1 and CDR2 from the germline V gene are LNHDA and SQIVND (reference sequence). The CDR3 nucleotides read TGTGCCAGTAGTGGGACAGGGGGCTATAGCAATCAGCCCCAGCATTTT. Its translation is CASSGTGGYSNQPQHF.

This clone was seen only a few times. The chain joins TRBV5-6 to TRBJ2-7, with TRBD1 identical over 8 bases. The CDR3 spans 14 residues. After removal of 6 bases from V and 2 bases from J, the junction contained 7 bases not matched to a gene. Germline V CDR1 and CDR2: SGHDT, YYEEEE. This CDR3 reads CASTKTGVTYEQYF. Here the CDR3 DNA reads TGTGCCAGCACCAAGACAGGGGTCACCTACGAGCAGTACTTC.

This clone was picked up a small number of times. This chain links TRBV3-1 (or the pseudogene TRBV3-2) with TRBJ2-3, with TRBD1 identical over 9 bases. J was trimmed by 4 bases and V by 2 bases; bases with no gene match: 10. The CDR3 is 17 residues long. The germline V gene encodes CDR1 LGHDT and CDR2 YNNKEL (reference sequence). CDR3 sequence reads: CASSQPSGTGRSDTQYF. The DNA of the CDR3 is TGTGCCAGCAGCCAACCTTCCGGGACAGGGAGATCAGATACGCAGTATTTT.

V is TRBV6-1 and J is TRBJ2-7; no clear D gene. CDR1 is MNHNS and CDR2 is SASEGT in the germline V gene. V lost 3 bases and J 3 bases, leaving 3 bases between the germline ends. The CDR3 contains 11 residues. CDR3 bases: TGTGCCAGCAGTGATTTCTACGAGCAGTACTTC. Its protein product is CASSDFYEQYF.

The chain uses TRBV19 and TRBJ2-7; TRBD1 matches at 11 bases. V shed 3 bases, J shed 6 bases, and the junction held 7 bases outside the gene matches. This CDR3 comprises 15 residues. Looked up from germline, CDR1 is LNHDA and CDR2 is SQIVND (reference sequence). The CDR3 protein is CASSMRTGGVPEQYF. The CDR3 DNA sequence: TGTGCCAGTAGTATGAGGACAGGGGGCGTGCCCGAGCAGTACTTC.

The chain links TRBV5-1 to TRBJ2-1, with 8 positions matching TRBD2. The germline gives CDR1 SGHRS, CDR2 YFSETQ. J was trimmed by 10 bases and V by 0 bases; bases with no gene match: 9. The CDR3 spans 15 residues. The CDR3 loop is CASSLGREGLGEQFF. In nucleotides, the CDR3 is TGCGCCAGCAGCTTGGGACGGGAGGGCCTAGGAGAGCAGTTCTTC. The full variable domain, in which reference TRBV5-1 and TRBJ2-1 provide the parts outside the CDR3, is KAGVTQTPRYLIKTRGQQVTLSCSPISGHRSVSWYQQTPGQGLQFLFEYFSETQRNKGNFPGRFSGRQFSNSRSEMNVSTLELGDSALYLCASSLGREGLGEQFFGPGTRLTVL.

This chain's CDR3 is CASSPRTGSSGNTIYF. CDR3 DNA sequence: TGTGCCAGCAGCCCCCGGACAGGGAGCTCTGGAAACACCATATATTTT. This sequence joins TRBV7-2 and TRBJ1-3; 8 bases fit TRBD1. V lost 5 bases, J lost 0 bases, and 6 bases stayed unmatched. The CDR3 has 16 residues. Germline V lookup: CDR1 SGHTA, CDR2 FQGNSA.

The V and J genes are TRBV10-3 and TRBJ1-2; TRBD1 might be the D (5 bases). In germline, CDR1 is ENHRY, CDR2 SYGVKD. The CDR3 covers 14 residues. Trimming shortened V by 3 bases and J by 6 bases, and 14 bases separated the two germline ends. The DNA of the CDR3 is TGTGCCATCAGTGATTTGCGGGGGGAGGATGGCTACACCTTC. Protein product: CAISDLRGEDGYTF.

V is TRBV27 and J is TRBJ1-3; no clear D gene. The ends were cut back, 8 bases at V and 0 bases at J, with 8 bases in the middle. The germline V gene encodes CDR1 MNHEY and CDR2 SMNVEV (reference sequence). There are 13 residues in the CDR3. In DNA form, the CDR3 reads TGTGCCAGCCACGGGGACTCTGGAAACACCATATATTTT. Translating it yields CASHGDSGNTIYF.

This chain joins TRBV24-1 and TRBJ1-5; a weak D match, TRBD1 (5 bases). The CDR3 spans 15 residues. In germline, CDR1 is KGHDR, CDR2 SFDVKD. Trimming shortened V by 4 bases and J by 1 base, and 10 bases separated the two germline ends. CDR3 DNA sequence: TGTGCCACCAGTGACCCGAGGGGAAGCAATCAGCCCCAGCATTTT. It encodes CATSDPRGSNQPQHF.

The gene calls are TRBV30 and TRBJ1-6; D remains unclear. The CDR3 totals 15 residues. CDR1 is GTSNPN and CDR2 is SVGIG in the germline V gene (reference sequence). Trimming removed 5 bases from V and 3 bases from J, with 14 bases in between. For the CDR3, the DNA is TGTGCCTGGGGTCCCCCAGGACTCTATAATTCACCCCTCCACTTT. Protein sequence: CAWGPPGLYNSPLHF.

This chain links TRBV11-3 with TRBJ2-1; D might be TRBD2 (5 bases). Per the germline V gene, CDR1 is SGHNT and CDR2 is YENEEA. The CDR3 totals 16 residues. Between the trimmed V and J ends, which lost 5 bases and 8 bases, there was a span of 22 bases. In DNA form, the CDR3 reads TGTGCCAGCAGCCCCCTCGGTGAGGGCCCTCGGGATGAGCAGTTCTTC. This gives the protein CASSPLGEGPRDEQFF.

The chain couples TRBV2 to TRBJ2-1; 11 bases line up with TRBD2. The germline gives CDR1 SNHLY, CDR2 FYNNEI. This CDR3 is built from 15 residues. V trimming: 7 bases; J trimming: 8 bases; junction bases outside the gene matches: 10. DNA for the CDR3: TGTGCCAGCACAGAGGAACTAGCGGGAGTGTATGAGCAGTTCTTC. Translated, it gives CASTEELAGVYEQFF.

V gene TRBV2 combines with J gene TRBJ1-3; no clear D gene. Germline-derived CDR1 and CDR2 are SNHLY and FYNNEI. This CDR3 has 14 amino acids. The V gene lost 8 bases and the J gene lost 0 bases, with 11 bases spanning the gap. CDR3: CASVVAISGNTIYF. The DNA for the CDR3 is TGTGCCAGCGTCGTTGCGATCTCTGGAAACACCATATATTTT.

V gene TRBV12-5 combines with J gene TRBJ2-7, with D unresolved. The germline CDR1 and CDR2 sequences are LGHNT and FRNRAP. The CDR3 totals 12 residues. Trimming took off 0 bases at V and 6 bases at J, with 6 bases between the two ends. Written as DNA, the CDR3 is TGTGCTAGTGGTTTGGTATTGGGCGAGCAGTACTTC. It translates to CASGLVLGEQYF.

V is TRBV5-1 and J is TRBJ1-2; 9 positions agree with TRBD1. The CDR3 contains 17 residues. Germline CDR1 is SGHRS and CDR2 is YFSETQ. The ends lost 4 bases at V and 1 base at J; junction bases unmatched: 11. The CDR3 reads CASSMTSTGGINYGYTF. As DNA, the CDR3 is TGCGCCAGCAGCATGACCTCTACAGGGGGCATTAACTATGGCTACACCTTC.

CDR3 residues: CASSLTGSNQPQHF. In DNA form, the CDR3 reads TGTGCCAGCAGCTTGACAGGGAGCAATCAGCCCCAGCATTTT. The chain carries TRBV7-9 and TRBJ1-5; 7 bases agree with TRBD1. There are 14 residues in the CDR3. The germline V gene has CDR1 SEHNR and CDR2 FQNEAQ (reference sequence). Trimming cost V 3 bases and J 1 base; bases outside gene matches: 0. Full variable domain (rest looked up from reference TRBV7-9 and TRBJ1-5): DTGVSQNPRHKITKRGQNVTFRCDPISEHNRLYWYRQTLGQGPEFLTYFQNEAQLEKSRLLSDRFSAERPKGSFSTLEIQRTEQGDSAMYLCASSLTGSNQPQHFGDGTRLSIL.

The chain uses TRBV19 and TRBJ2-7; weak D call: TRBD2 (5 bases). Germline CDR1 and CDR2: LNHDA and SQIVND (reference sequence). The V end lost 5 bases, the J end lost 0 bases, and 11 bases lay between the germline ends. The CDR3 is made up of 14 amino acids. The CDR3 loop reads CASSLLGSSYEQYF. DNA of the CDR3: TGTGCCAGTAGTCTTTTGGGGAGCTCCTACGAGCAGTACTTC. The entire variable domain, with the rest obtained from reference TRBV19 and TRBJ2-7, is as follows: DGGITQSPKYLFRKEGQNVTLSCEQNLNHDAMYWYRQDPGQGLRLIYYSQIVNDFQKGDIAEGYSVSREKKESFPLTVTSAQKNPTAFYLCASSLLGSSYEQYFGPGTRLTVT.

A single count supports this clone. The J gene is TRBJ2-1, the V gene TRBV28; D may match TRBD1 or TRBD2 (5 bases each). V lost 8 bases to trimming and J lost 8 bases, with 19 bases between them. The CDR3 runs 14 residues. CDR1 and CDR2 (germline): MDHEN, SYDVKM. The CDR3 DNA follows: TGTGCCAGCCTGCCGGGGCTAGATTCCGATGAGCAGTTCTTC. It yields the protein CASLPGLDSDEQFF.

The rearrangement links TRBV18 to TRBJ2-2, with no clear D. V lost 3 bases, J lost 7 bases, and 3 bases lay in between. The CDR3 is 11 amino acids. CDR1 and CDR2 from the germline V gene are KGHSH and LQKENI. CDR3 sequence (DNA): TGTGCCAGCTCACCGGACGGGGAGCTGTTTTTT. As protein: CASSPDGELFF.

The rearrangement joins TRBV6-2 or TRBV6-3 to TRBJ2-1, with D unclear. Trimming removed 2 bases from V and 9 bases from J, with 14 bases in between. There are 14 residues in the CDR3. The germline CDR1 and CDR2 sequences are MNHEY and SVGEGT. The CDR3 spells CASSYDSPLGEQFF. The DNA for the CDR3 is TGTGCCAGCAGTTACGATTCGCCTCTCGGTGAGCAGTTCTTC.

A single count supports this clone. The CDR3 loop is CASSIGGEQYF. CDR3 DNA sequence: TGTGCCAGCAGTATCGGAGGCGAGCAGTACTTC. The rearrangement uses TRBV12-3 or TRBV12-4 and TRBJ2-7, with a tentative D call TRBD2 (5 bases). The CDR3 runs 11 residues. V was pared by 5 bases and J by 6 bases, with 8 bases between.